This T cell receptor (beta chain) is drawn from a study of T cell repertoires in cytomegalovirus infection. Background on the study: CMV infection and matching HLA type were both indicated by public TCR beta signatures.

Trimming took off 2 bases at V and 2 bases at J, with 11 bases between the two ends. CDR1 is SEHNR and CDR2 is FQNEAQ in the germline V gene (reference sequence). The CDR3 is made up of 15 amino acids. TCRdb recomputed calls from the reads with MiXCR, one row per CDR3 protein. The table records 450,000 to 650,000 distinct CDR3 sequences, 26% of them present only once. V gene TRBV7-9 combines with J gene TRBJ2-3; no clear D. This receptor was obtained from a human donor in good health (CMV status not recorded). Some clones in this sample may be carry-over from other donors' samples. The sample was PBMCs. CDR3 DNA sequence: TGTGCCAGCAGCTTATTCGCCACGGCCACAGATACGCAGTATTTT. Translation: CASSLFATATDTQYF.